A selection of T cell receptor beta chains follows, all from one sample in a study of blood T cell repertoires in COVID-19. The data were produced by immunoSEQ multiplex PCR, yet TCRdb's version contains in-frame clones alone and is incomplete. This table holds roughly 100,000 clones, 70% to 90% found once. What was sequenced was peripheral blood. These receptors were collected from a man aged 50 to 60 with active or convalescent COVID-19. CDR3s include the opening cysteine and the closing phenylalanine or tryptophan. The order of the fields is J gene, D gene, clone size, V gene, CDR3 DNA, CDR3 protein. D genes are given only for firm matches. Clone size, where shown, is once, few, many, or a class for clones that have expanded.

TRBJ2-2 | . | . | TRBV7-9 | TGTGCCAGCAGGCTCGGGAACACCGGGGAGCTGTTTTTT | CASRLGNTGELFF
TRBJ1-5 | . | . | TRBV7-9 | TGTGCCAGCAGCGACGCGGGGGCTAGCAATCAGCCCCAGCATTTT | CASSDAGASNQPQHF
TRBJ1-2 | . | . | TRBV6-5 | TGTGCCAGCAGTTCCGGGACTTTTGGCTACACCTTC | CASSSGTFGYTF
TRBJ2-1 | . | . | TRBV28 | TGTGCCAGCAGTTTAAGCCCAAGGGGGGGGGACAATGAGCAGTTCTTC | CASSLSPRGGDNEQFF
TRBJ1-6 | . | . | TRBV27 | TGTGCCAGCAGTTTATCCGGCGGAAATTCACCCCTCCACTTT | CASSLSGGNSPLHF
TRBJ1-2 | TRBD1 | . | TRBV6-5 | TGTGCCAGCAGACGACAGGGCGCTGGCTACACCTTC | CASRRQGAGYTF
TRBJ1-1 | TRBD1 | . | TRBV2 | TGTGCCAGCAGTCCACCCGGGACAGAGGATTTCAACACTGAAGCTTTCTTT | CASSPPGTEDFNTEAFF
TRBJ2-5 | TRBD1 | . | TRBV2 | TGTGCCAGCAGTGATATTGAGGGGGCAGGCCAGTACTTC | CASSDIEGAGQYF
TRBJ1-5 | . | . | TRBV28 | TGTGCCAACGGCGCAGGGCTTAGCAATCAGCCCCAGCATTTT | CANGAGLSNQPQHF
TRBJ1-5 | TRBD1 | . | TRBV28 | TGTGCCAGCAGTCGACAGGGCCGTGGGGTTCAGCCCCAGCATTTT | CASSRQGRGVQPQHF
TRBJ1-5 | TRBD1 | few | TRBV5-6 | TGTGCCAGCAGCTTGGCCAGGGGGCAAGGCAATCAGCCCCAGCATTTT | CASSLARGQGNQPQHF
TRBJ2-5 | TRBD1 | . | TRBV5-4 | TGTGCCAGCAGCCGGACAGGGGCTAGCAGAGAGACCCAGTACTTC | CASSRTGASRETQYF
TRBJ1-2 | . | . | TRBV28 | TGTGCCAGCTACGGGACTTATGGCTACACCTTC | CASYGTYGYTF
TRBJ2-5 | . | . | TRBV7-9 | TGTGCCAGCAGCTCCTCGACGGACTCGGGAGAGACCCAGTACTTC | CASSSSTDSGETQYF
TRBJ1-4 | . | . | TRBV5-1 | TGCGCCAGCAGCTTGGAAGGTACAGGGCCTAATGAAAAACTGTTTTTT | CASSLEGTGPNEKLFF
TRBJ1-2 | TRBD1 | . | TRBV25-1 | TGTGCCAGCAGTTGGGACAGGCCTAACTATGGCTACACCTTC | CASSWDRPNYGYTF
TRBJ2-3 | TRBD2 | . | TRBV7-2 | TGTGCCAGCAGCCCCAATAGCGGGGGGGCAGATACGCAGTATTTT | CASSPNSGGADTQYF
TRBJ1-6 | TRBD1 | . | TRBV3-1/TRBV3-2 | TGTGCCAGCAGCCAAGGGACGACAGGGAGTATTTCACCCCTCCACTTT | CASSQGTTGSISPLHF
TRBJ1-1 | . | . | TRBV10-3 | TGTGCCATCAGTGAGTCGATAGCTGAAGCTTTCTTT | CAISESIAEAFF
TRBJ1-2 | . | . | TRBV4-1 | TGCGCCAGCAGCCAGGCAGCGACTAACTATGGCTACACCTTC | CASSQAATNYGYTF
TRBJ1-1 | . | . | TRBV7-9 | TGTGCCAGCAGCTCCCTACAGGGGAACACTGAAGCTTTCTTT | CASSSLQGNTEAFF
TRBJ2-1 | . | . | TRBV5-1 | TGCGCCAGCAGCTTAGGAGGGTACAATGAGCAGTTCTTC | CASSLGGYNEQFF
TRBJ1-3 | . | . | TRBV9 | TGTGCCAGCAGCCGCGAGTCTGGAAACACCATATATTTT | CASSRESGNTIYF
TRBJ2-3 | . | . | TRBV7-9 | TGTGCCAGCAGCCCCCAGCTAGGGGGAACAGATACGCAGTATTTT | CASSPQLGGTDTQYF
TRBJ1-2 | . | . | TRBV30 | TGTGCCTGGAGGGGGAGTCTTTTCTATGGCTACACCTTC | CAWRGSLFYGYTF
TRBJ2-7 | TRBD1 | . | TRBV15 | TGTGCCACCAGCAGAGAGGGACAGGCGTACGAGCAGTACTTC | CATSREGQAYEQYF
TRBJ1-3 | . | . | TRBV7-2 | TGTGCCAGCAGCACCCACACCCTCTCTGGAAACACCATATATTTT | CASSTHTLSGNTIYF